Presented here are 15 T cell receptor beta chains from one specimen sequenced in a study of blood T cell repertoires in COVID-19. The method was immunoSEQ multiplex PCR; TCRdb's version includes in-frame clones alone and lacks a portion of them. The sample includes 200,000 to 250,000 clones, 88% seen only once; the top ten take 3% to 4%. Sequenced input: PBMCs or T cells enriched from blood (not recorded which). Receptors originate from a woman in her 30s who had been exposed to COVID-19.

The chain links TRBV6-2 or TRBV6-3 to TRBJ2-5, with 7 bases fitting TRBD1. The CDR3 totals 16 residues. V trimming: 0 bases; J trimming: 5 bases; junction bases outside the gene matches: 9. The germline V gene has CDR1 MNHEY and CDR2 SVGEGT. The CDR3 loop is CASSYSTTGFGETQYF. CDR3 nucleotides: TGTGCCAGCAGTTACTCGACGACAGGGTTTGGGGAGACCCAGTACTTC.

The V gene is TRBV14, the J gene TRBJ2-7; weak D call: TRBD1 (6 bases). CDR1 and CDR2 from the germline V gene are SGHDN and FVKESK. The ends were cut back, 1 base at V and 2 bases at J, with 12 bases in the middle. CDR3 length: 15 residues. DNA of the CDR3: TGTGCCAGCAGCCAAGGAGGGGGTAGGACCTACGAGCAGTACTTC. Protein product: CASSQGGGRTYEQYF.

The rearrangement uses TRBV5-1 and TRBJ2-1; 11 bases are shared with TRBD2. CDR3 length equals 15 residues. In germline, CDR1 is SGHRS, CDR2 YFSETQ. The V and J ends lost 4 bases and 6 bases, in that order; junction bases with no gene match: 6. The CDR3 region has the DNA TGCGCCAGCAGCCACGGACTAGCGGGCGCCAATGAGCAGTTCTTC. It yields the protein CASSHGLAGANEQFF.

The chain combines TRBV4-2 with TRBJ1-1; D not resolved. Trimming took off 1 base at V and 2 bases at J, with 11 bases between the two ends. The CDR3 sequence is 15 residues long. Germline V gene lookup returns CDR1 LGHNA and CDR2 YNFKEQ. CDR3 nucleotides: TGTGCCAGCAGCCAAGTGGGGAGTCCCAACACTGAAGCTTTCTTT. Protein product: CASSQVGSPNTEAFF.

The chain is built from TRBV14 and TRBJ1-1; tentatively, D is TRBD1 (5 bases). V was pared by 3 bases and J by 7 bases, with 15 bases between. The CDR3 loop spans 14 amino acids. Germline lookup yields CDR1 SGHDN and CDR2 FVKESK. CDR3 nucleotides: TGTGCCAGCAGCCATTCAGGGTGGGAGGGTGAAGCTTTCTTT. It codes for CASSHSGWEGEAFF. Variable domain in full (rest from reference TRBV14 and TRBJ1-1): EAGVTQFPSHSVIEKGQTVTLRCDPISGHDNLYWYRRVMGKEIKFLLHFVKESKQDESGMPNNRFLAERTGGTYSTLKVQPAELEDSGVYFCASSHSGWEGEAFFGQGTRLTVV.

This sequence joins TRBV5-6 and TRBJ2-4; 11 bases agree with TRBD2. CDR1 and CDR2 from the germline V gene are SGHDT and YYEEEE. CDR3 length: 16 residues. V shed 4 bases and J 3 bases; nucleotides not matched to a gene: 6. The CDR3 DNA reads TGTGCCAGCAGCGCGGGACTAGCGGCCCACAAAAACATTCAGTACTTC. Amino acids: CASSAGLAAHKNIQYF.

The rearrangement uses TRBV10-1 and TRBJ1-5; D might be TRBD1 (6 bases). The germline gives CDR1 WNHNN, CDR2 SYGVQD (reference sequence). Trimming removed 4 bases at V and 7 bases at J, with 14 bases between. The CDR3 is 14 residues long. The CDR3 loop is CASSGNRDGQPQHF. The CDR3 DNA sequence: TGCGCCAGCAGTGGTAACAGGGACGGACAGCCCCAGCATTTT.

In DNA form, the CDR3 reads TGCAGCGTCGGAACCGGGACAGGGGCATACGAGCAGTACTTC. This sequence encodes CSVGTGTGAYEQYF. The chain is built from TRBV29-1 and TRBJ2-7; 10 positions agree with TRBD1. V lost 6 bases to trimming and J lost 4 bases; unmatched junction nucleotides: 9. CDR3 length: 14 residues. Germline-derived CDR1 and CDR2 are SQVTM and ANQGSEA.

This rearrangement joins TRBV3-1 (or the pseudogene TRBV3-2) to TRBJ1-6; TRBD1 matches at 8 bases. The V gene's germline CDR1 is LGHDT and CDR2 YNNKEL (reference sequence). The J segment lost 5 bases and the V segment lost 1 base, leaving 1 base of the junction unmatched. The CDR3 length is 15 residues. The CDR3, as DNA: TGTGCCAGCAGCCAAGGGACAGGGCATAATTCACCCCTCCACTTT. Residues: CASSQGTGHNSPLHF.

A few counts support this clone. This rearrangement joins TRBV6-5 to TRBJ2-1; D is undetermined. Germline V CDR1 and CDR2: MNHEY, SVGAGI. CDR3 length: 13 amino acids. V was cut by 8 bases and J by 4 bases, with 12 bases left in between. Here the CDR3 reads CASRLGIYNEQFF. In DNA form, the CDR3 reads TGTGCCAGCCGCCTAGGTATTTACAATGAGCAGTTCTTC.

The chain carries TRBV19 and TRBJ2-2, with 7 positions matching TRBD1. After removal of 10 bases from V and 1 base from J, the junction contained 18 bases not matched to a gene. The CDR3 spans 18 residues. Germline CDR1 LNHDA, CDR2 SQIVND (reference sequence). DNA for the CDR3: TGTGCCACCTCTCGACAGGGACCGAGTCTACTGAACACCGGGGAGCTGTTTTTT. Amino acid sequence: CATSRQGPSLLNTGELFF.

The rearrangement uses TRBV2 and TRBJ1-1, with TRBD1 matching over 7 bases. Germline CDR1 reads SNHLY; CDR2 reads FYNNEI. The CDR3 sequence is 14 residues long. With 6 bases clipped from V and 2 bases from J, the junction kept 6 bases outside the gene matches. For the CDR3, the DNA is TGTGCCAGCAGATGGGGGACAGCCAACACTGAAGCTTTCTTT. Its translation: CASRWGTANTEAFF.

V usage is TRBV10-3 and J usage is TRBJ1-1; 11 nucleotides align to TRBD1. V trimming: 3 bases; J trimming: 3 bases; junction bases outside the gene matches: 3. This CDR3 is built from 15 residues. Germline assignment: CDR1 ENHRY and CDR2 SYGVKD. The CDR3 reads CAISERDRGDTEAFF. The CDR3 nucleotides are TGTGCCATCAGTGAACGGGACAGGGGGGACACTGAAGCTTTCTTT.

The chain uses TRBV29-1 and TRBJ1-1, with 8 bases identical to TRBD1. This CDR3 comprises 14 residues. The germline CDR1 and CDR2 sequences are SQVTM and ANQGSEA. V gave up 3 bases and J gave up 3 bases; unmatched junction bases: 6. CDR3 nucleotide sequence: TGCAGCGTTGAGGGCAGGGGGCGCGACACTGAAGCTTTCTTT. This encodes CSVEGRGRDTEAFF.

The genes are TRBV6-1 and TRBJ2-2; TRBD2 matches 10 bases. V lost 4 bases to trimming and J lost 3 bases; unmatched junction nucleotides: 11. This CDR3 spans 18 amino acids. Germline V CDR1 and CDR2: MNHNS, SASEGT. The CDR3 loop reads CASSVLAGGPRDTGELFF. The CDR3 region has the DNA TGTGCCAGCAGTGTATTAGCGGGAGGCCCCCGGGACACCGGGGAGCTGTTTTTT.